A selection of T cell receptor beta chains follows, all from one sample in a study of Ad26.COV2.S vaccination and SARS-CoV-2 variants. Profiled with immunoSEQ multiplex PCR; TCRdb holds only in-frame clones, not every one. The data hold roughly 100,000 clones, with about three quarters observed a single time. The starting material was peripheral blood, obtained after recovery from COVID-19. These receptors were taken from a human donor who had recovered from COVID-19. Each CDR3 is given with its conserved first and last residue. A D gene is named only where the DNA matches it firmly. The size entry is marked missing in some rows and otherwise reads once, few, many or a size class.

d_gene	v_gene	j_gene	abundance	CDR3aa	CDR3nt
.	TRBV18	TRBJ2-3	.	CASSPWMLGGSTDTQYF	TGTGCCAGCTCACCCTGGATGTTGGGGGGTAGCACAGATACGCAGTATTTT
.	TRBV19	TRBJ1-1	.	CASSIPPDSEAFF	TGTGCCAGTAGTATACCTCCCGACAGTGAAGCTTTCTTT
.	TRBV4-3	TRBJ2-7	few	CASSRRVFGDEQYF	TGCGCCAGCAGCCGCCGGGTCTTTGGAGACGAGCAGTACTTC
.	TRBV5-6	TRBJ2-4	.	CASSLLRVRENIQYF	TGTGCCAGCAGCTTGCTTAGAGTCAGAGAAAACATTCAGTACTTC
.	TRBV19	TRBJ2-2	.	CASRAASNTGELFF	TGTGCCAGTAGGGCGGCATCGAACACCGGGGAGCTGTTTTTT
TRBD1	TRBV27	TRBJ1-2	.	CASSFRAGQGGYTF	TGTGCCAGCAGTTTTCGAGCGGGACAGGGTGGCTACACCTTC
TRBD1	TRBV7-2	TRBJ2-2	.	CASSPRQGRRTGELFF	TGTGCCAGCAGCCCGCGACAGGGACGACGCACCGGGGAGCTGTTTTTT
.	TRBV10-3	TRBJ1-1	.	CAISEEVSTVGAFF	TGTGCCATCAGTGAGGAGGTCAGCACCGTCGGGGCTTTCTTT
TRBD1	TRBV5-1	TRBJ1-5	few	CASSWGQLSGSEPQHF	TGCGCCAGCAGCTGGGGACAGCTCTCTGGGTCGGAGCCCCAGCATTTT
TRBD1	TRBV3-1/TRBV3-2	TRBJ1-6	few	CASSDSGQGNSPLHF	TGTGCCAGCAGCGATTCGGGACAGGGGAATTCACCCCTCCACTTT
.	TRBV19	TRBJ1-5	.	CASSDRLYQPQHF	TGTGCCAGTAGTGACAGACTCTATCAGCCCCAGCATTTT
TRBD1	TRBV15	TRBJ2-5	.	CATSRAGQAKQETQYF	TGTGCCACCAGCAGGGCCGGACAGGCAAAACAAGAGACCCAGTACTTC
TRBD2	TRBV7-3	TRBJ2-3	.	CASSSGLAGVTDTQYF	TGTGCCAGCAGCTCTGGACTAGCGGGGGTAACAGATACGCAGTATTTT
.	TRBV20-1	TRBJ2-7	once	CSASGQGIYEQYF	TGCAGTGCTAGTGGGCAGGGGATCTACGAGCAGTACTTC
TRBD2	TRBV6-1	TRBJ2-6	.	CASSEGGGSGANVLTF	TGTGCCAGCAGTGAAGGGGGGGGGAGCGGGGCCAACGTCCTGACTTTC
.	TRBV5-1	TRBJ2-7	.	CASSFGRAGSGYEQYF	TGCGCCAGCAGCTTCGGTCGGGCAGGCAGTGGGTACGAGCAGTACTTC
.	TRBV7-2	TRBJ2-3	.	CASSFSTDTQYF	TGTGCCAGCAGCTTCAGCACAGATACGCAGTATTTT
.	TRBV7-9	TRBJ1-1	.	CASSPRGGGNTEAFF	TGTGCCAGCAGTCCCCGGGGGGGTGGGAACACTGAAGCTTTCTTT
.	TRBV7-3	TRBJ2-1	.	CASSSGEYEQFF	TGTGCCAGCAGCTCCGGGGAATATGAGCAGTTCTTC
.	TRBV24-1	TRBJ2-3	.	CATQPTAGADTQYF	TGTGCCACCCAACCGACGGCTGGGGCAGATACGCAGTATTTT
.	TRBV5-1	TRBJ1-3	once	CASSLTLSGNTIYF	TGCGCCAGCAGCTTAACTTTATCTGGAAACACCATATATTTT
TRBD2	TRBV19	TRBJ2-3	.	CASSFSGGVPDTQYF	TGTGCCAGTAGTTTTAGCGGGGGGGTCCCCGATACGCAGTATTTT
.	TRBV15	TRBJ2-1	.	CATSRELRNNEQFF	TGTGCCACCAGCAGAGAATTGAGAAACAATGAGCAGTTCTTC
.	TRBV4-1	TRBJ1-1	.	CASSQKVDTEAFF	TGCGCCAGCAGCCAGAAGGTGGACACTGAAGCTTTCTTT
TRBD1	TRBV3-1/TRBV3-2	TRBJ1-1	once	CASSPQGFTEAFF	TGTGCCAGCAGCCCACAGGGGTTCACTGAAGCTTTCTTT
.	TRBV10-1	TRBJ1-1	.	CASSENQGGTEAFF	TGCGCCAGCAGTGAGAATCAGGGAGGAACTGAAGCTTTCTTT
TRBD1	TRBV3-1/TRBV3-2	TRBJ1-2	.	CASSQRGPYGYTF	TGTGCCAGCAGCCAAAGGGGGCCTTATGGCTACACCTTC
.	TRBV7-2	TRBJ1-1	.	CASSKKGDTEAFF	TGTGCCAGCAGCAAAAAAGGGGACACTGAAGCTTTCTTT
.	TRBV27	TRBJ1-2	few	CASSLSGVIGGGYTF	TGTGCCAGCAGTTTATCGGGGGTAATAGGGGGTGGCTACACCTTC
.	TRBV2	TRBJ2-7	.	CASRGTATYEQYF	TGTGCCAGCAGGGGGACCGCAACCTACGAGCAGTACTTC
.	TRBV3-1/TRBV3-2	TRBJ1-4	.	CASSQGSGAGEKLFF	TGTGCCAGCAGCCAAGGATCGGGGGCAGGTGAAAAACTGTTTTTT
.	TRBV4-3	TRBJ1-2	.	CASSQDILDPRSTTF	TGCGCCAGCAGCCAAGATATCCTAGACCCCCGGAGTACCACCTTC
.	TRBV6-1	TRBJ2-5	.	CASSGLRIGPQEIQYF	TGTGCCAGCAGTGGGCTGAGGATAGGGCCTCAAGAGATCCAGTACTTC
.	TRBV6-5	TRBJ2-1	.	CASRPPGSSYNEQFF	TGTGCCAGCAGGCCACCGGGGAGCTCCTACAATGAGCAGTTCTTC
.	TRBV30	TRBJ1-1	.	CAWTRDTGRAFF	TGTGCCTGGACTCGGGACACCGGTAGAGCTTTCTTT
TRBD2	TRBV11-3	TRBJ2-5	.	CASSPGPSGEGRETQYF	TGTGCCAGCAGCCCAGGGCCTAGCGGGGAGGGAAGAGAGACCCAGTACTTC
.	TRBV4-1	TRBJ2-2	.	CASSQQAGELFF	TGCGCCAGCAGCCAACAGGCCGGGGAGCTGTTTTTT
.	TRBV7-2	TRBJ1-1	.	CASSLAPVVGGTEAFF	TGTGCCAGCAGCTTAGCGCCTGTGGTGGGAGGCACTGAAGCTTTCTTT
.	TRBV28	TRBJ2-2	.	CASRENGGELFF	TGTGCCAGCAGGGAGAACGGCGGGGAGCTGTTTTTT
.	TRBV12-3/TRBV12-4	TRBJ1-1	few	CASSGGFTAEAFF	TGTGCCAGCAGTGGGGGCTTTACAGCTGAAGCTTTCTTT
.	TRBV6-5	TRBJ2-7	.	CASSSTGPGLGEQYF	TGTGCCAGCAGCTCAACAGGGCCGGGGTTAGGGGAGCAGTACTTC
TRBD1	TRBV7-2	TRBJ1-5	few	CASSRTGYSNQPQHF	TGTGCCAGCAGCCGGACAGGGTATAGCAATCAGCCCCAGCATTTT
.	TRBV28	TRBJ1-1	.	CASRDIQAPNTEAFF	TGTGCCAGCAGGGATATACAGGCCCCGAACACTGAAGCTTTCTTT
TRBD2	TRBV2	TRBJ2-2	many	CASIRRGGTGELFF	TGTGCCAGCATACGTCGGGGGGGGACCGGGGAGCTGTTTTTT
.	TRBV10-3	TRBJ2-7	.	CAINGGNYEQYF	TGTGCCATCAATGGGGGAAACTACGAGCAGTACTTC
TRBD1	TRBV19	TRBJ1-5	.	CASSGQGYQPQHF	TGTGCCAGTAGTGGACAGGGGTATCAGCCCCAGCATTTT
TRBD2	TRBV6-5	TRBJ2-7	.	CASSYSGRGGFEQYF	TGTGCCAGCAGTTACTCAGGGCGGGGGGGCTTCGAGCAGTACTTC
.	TRBV14	TRBJ1-4	.	CASSQERSANEKLFF	TGTGCCAGCAGCCAAGAAAGGTCAGCAAATGAAAAACTGTTTTTT
TRBD1	TRBV5-4	TRBJ2-1	.	CASSLKGQLFF	TGTGCCAGCAGCTTGAAGGGACAGTTGTTCTTC
.	TRBV5-6	TRBJ2-3	.	CASSLSGRYTDTQYF	TGTGCCAGCAGCTTGTCGGGGAGATACACAGATACGCAGTATTTT